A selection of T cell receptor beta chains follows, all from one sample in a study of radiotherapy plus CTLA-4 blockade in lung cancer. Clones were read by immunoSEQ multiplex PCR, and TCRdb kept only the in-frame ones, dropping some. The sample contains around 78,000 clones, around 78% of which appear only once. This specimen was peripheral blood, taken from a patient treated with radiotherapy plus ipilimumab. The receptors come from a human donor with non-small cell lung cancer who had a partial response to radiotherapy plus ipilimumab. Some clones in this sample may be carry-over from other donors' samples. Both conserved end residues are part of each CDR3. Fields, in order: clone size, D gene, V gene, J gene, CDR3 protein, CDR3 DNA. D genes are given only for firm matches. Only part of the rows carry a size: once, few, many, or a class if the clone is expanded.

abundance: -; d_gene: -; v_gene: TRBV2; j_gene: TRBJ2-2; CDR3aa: CASSVTGIGELFF; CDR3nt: TGTGCCAGCAGTGTTACAGGGATCGGGGAGCTGTTTTTT
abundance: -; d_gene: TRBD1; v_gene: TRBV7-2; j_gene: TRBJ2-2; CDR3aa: CASSLGQGGTGELFF; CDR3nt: TGTGCCAGCAGCCTGGGACAGGGGGGCACCGGGGAGCTGTTTTTT
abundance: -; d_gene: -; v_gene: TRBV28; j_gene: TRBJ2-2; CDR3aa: CASTEPGANTGELFF; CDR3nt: TGTGCCAGCACCGAGCCAGGCGCGAACACCGGGGAGCTGTTTTTT
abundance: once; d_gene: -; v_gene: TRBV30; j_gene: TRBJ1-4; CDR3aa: CAWRQFDRFPEKLFF; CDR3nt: TGTGCCTGGAGGCAATTCGACAGGTTTCCTGAAAAACTGTTTTTT
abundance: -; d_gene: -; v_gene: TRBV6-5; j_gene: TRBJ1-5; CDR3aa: CASSYGQGTQPQHF; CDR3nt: TGTGCCAGCAGTTATGGGCAGGGGACTCAGCCCCAGCATTTT
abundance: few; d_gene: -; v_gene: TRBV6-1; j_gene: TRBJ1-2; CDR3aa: CASNTRVTNYGYTF; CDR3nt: TGTGCCAGCAACACCAGGGTTACTAACTATGGCTACACCTTC
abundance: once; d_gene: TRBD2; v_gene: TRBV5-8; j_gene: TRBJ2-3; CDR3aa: CASSGTGGLAGIDTQYF; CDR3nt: TGTGCCAGCAGCGGCACGGGGGGACTAGCGGGGATTGATACGCAGTATTTT
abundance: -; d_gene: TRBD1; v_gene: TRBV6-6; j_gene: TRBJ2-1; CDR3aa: CASSAIEGAEQFF; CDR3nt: TGTGCCAGCAGCGCGATAGAGGGGGCTGAGCAGTTCTTC
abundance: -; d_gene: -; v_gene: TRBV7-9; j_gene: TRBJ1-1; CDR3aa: CASSSPRGLGANTEAFF; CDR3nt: TGTGCCAGCAGCTCCCCCCGTGGGTTAGGGGCGAACACTGAAGCTTTCTTT
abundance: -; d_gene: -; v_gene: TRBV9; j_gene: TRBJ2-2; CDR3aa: CASSPKAVPRGTGELFF; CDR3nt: TGTGCCAGCAGCCCCAAAGCGGTACCTCGAGGCACCGGGGAGCTGTTTTTT
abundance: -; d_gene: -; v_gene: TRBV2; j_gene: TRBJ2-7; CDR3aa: CASSARYEQYF; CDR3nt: TGTGCCAGCAGTGCCCGTTACGAGCAGTACTTC
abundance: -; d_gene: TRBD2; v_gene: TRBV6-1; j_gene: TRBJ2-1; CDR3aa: CASSEGIWQRDRFF; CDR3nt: TGTGCCAGCAGTGAAGGTATCTGGCAGCGGGACCGGTTCTTC
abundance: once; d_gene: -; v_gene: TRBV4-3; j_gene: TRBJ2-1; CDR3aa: CASSPTRGYKQFF; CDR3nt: TGCGCCAGCAGCCCCACTCGCGGATATAAACAGTTCTTC
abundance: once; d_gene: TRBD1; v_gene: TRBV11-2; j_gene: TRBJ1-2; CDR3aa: CASSSGTGERGYTF; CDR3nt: TGTGCCAGCAGCTCTGGGACAGGGGAACGGGGCTACACCTTC
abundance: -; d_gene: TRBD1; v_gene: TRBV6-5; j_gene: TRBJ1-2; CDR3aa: CASSLTGDSGYTF; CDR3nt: TGTGCCAGCAGTCTTACAGGGGACTCTGGCTACACCTTC
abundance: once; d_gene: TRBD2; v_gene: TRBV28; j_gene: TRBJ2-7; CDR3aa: CATVISGRAYEQYF; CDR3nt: TGTGCCACTGTAATTAGCGGGAGGGCCTACGAGCAGTACTTC